This T cell receptor (beta chain) came from a study of vaccination and CD4 T cells after COVID-19. Study outcomes and limitations: Spike mono-reactivity was evident in 304 of the 307 vaccine-specific clones derived from convalescent patients.

Comments on this clonotype: The target antigen is unknown.

Germline CDR1 reads LNHDA; CDR2 reads SQIVND (reference sequence). This CDR3 is 13 amino acids long. The J segment lost 3 bases and the V segment lost 5 bases, leaving 4 bases of the junction unmatched. Treatment noted: approximately 10-day PBMC culture with coronavirus spike peptide pools or control peptides (ViraFEST assay). One should note that the unexposed donor's CD4+ T cells were collected before the COVID-19 pandemic (2011-2018). ViraFEST sequenced TCRs after peptide-pool expansion of antigen-specific T cells. After being plated at fewer than 2.5 million per well, PBMCs were cultured with about 10 IU/ml IL-2 and approximately 10 ug/ml peptide pools. Cultured CD4+ T cells had their DNA profiled by the Oncomine TCR Beta short-read assay. In this case, cultured CD4+ T cells provided the extracted genomic DNA. Via MiXCR, TCRdb re-called the PCR reads, giving one row per CDR3 protein. The table lists 5,000 to 8,000 distinct CDR3 sequences, 50% to 55% of them singletons, with more than 20% in the top ten.

Sequencing input: CD4+ T cells from blood, cultured in vitro. The V gene is TRBV19, the J gene TRBJ2-7; TRBD1 matches at 7 bases. The TCR was taken from a human donor in good health. The CDR3 DNA reads as TGTGCCAGTAGTCCACAGGGGATCTACGAGCAGTACTTC. It is translated as CASSPQGIYEQYF.